This T cell receptor beta chain was retrieved from a study of blood T cell repertoires in COVID-19. As for the study in general: PBMCs, B-cell-depleted T cells, or T cells were the source of the cDNA or gDNA that made up the material.

The germline V and J ends were trimmed by 2 bases and 7 bases, with 11 bases remaining between them. CDR3 length equals 13 residues. Germline V gene lookup returns CDR1 MRHNA and CDR2 SNTAGT. TCRdb keeps only in-frame clones here, not all; method: immunoSEQ multiplex PCR. The sample lists 200,000 to 250,000 clones; 84% were seen once. Self-reported history from a screening survey and questionnaire set each donor's cohort. Two negative PCRs, clearance, or symptom resolution characterized the recovered Cohort 3 donors. This clone has more than one count but fewer than ten. This receptor was taken from a woman aged 40 to 55 who had recovered from COVID-19. The rearrangement joins TRBV6-4 to TRBJ1-2, with TRBD1 as a possible D gene (6 bases). Material for sequencing was PBMCs or T cells enriched from blood (not recorded which). In DNA, the CDR3 is TGTGCCAGCAGTGACGGGGGGGGCTCTGGCTACACCTTC. This sequence encodes CASSDGGGSGYTF.